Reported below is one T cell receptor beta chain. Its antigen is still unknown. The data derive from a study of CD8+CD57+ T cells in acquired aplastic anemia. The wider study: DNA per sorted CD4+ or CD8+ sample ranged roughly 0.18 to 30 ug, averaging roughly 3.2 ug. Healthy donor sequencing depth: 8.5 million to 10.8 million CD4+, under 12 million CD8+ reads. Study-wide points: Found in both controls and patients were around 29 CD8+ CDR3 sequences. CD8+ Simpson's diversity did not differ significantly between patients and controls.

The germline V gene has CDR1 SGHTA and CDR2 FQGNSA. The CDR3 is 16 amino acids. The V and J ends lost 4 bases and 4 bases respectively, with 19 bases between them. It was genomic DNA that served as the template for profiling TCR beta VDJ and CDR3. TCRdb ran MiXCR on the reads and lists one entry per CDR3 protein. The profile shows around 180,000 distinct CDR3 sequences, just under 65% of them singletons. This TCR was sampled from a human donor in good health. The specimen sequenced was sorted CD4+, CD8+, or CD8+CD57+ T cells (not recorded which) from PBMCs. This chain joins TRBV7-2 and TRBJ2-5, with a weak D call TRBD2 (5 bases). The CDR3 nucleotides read TGTGCCAGCAGCTACAGCGAGGGTAGCTATGCAGAGACCCAGTACTTC. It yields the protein CASSYSEGSYAETQYF. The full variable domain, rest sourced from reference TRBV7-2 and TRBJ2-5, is GAGVSQSPSNKVTEKGKDVELRCDPISGHTALYWYRQSLGQGLEFLIYFQGNSAPDKSGLPSDRFSAERTGGSVSTLTIQRTQQEDSAVYLCASSYSEGSYAETQYFGPGTRLLVL.